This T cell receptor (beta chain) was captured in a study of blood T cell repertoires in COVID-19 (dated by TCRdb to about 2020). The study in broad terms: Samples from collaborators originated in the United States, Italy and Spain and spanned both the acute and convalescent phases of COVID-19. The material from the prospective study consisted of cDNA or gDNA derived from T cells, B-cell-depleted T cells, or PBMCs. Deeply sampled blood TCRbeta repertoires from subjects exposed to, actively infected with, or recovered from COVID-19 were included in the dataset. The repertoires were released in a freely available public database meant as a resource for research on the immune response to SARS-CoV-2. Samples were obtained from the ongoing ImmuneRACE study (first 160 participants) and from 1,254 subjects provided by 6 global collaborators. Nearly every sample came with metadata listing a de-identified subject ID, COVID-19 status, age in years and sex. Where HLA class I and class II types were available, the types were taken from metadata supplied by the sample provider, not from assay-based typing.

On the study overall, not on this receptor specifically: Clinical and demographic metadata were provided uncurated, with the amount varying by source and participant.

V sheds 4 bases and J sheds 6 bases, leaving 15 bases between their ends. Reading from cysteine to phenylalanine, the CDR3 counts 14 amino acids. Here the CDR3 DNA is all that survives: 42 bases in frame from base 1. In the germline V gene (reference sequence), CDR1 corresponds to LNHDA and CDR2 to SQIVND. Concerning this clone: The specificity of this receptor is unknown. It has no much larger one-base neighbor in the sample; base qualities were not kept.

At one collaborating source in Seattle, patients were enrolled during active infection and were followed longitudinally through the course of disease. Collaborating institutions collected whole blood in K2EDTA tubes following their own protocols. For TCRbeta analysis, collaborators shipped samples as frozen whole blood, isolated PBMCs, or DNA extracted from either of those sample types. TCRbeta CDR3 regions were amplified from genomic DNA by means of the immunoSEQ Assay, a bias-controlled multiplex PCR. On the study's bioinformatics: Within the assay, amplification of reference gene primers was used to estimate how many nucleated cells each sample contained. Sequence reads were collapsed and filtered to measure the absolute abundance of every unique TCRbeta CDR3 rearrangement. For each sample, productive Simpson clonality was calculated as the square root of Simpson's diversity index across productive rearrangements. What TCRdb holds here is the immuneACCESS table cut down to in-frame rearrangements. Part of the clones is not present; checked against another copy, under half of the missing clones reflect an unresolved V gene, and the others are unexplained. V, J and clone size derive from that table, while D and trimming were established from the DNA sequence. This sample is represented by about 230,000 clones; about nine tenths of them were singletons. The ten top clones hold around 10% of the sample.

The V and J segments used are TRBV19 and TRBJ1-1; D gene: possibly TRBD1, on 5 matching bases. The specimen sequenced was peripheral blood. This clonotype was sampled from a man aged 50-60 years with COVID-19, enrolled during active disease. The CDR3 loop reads CASSNYRTSPEAFF. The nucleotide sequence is TGTGCCAGTAGTAACTACAGGACATCGCCTGAAGCTTTCTTT. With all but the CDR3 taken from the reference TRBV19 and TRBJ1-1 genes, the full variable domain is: DGGITQSPKYLFRKEGQNVTLSCEQNLNHDAMYWYRQDPGQGLRLIYYSQIVNDFQKGDIAEGYSVSREKKESFPLTVTSAQKNPTAFYLCASSNYRTSPEAFFGQGTRLTVV.